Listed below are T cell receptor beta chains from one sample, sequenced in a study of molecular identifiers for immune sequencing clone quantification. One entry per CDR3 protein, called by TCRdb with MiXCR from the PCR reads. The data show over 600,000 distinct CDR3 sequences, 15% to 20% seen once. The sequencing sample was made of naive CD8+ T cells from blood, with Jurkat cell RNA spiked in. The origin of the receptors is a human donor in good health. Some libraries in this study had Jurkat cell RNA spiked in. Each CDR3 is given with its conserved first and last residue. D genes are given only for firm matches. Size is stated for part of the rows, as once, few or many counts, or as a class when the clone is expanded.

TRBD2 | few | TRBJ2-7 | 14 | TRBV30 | TGTGCCTGGAGTGTAGGTGGGGGGGCCTACGAGCAGTACTTC | CAWSVGGGAYEQYF
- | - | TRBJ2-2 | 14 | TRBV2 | TGTGCCAGCAGTGACAGGGTGGAGACCGGGGAGCTGTTTTTT | CASSDRVETGELFF
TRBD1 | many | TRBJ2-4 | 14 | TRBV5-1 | TGCGCCAGCAGCACGGGACAGCTAAAAAACATTCAGTACTTC | CASSTGQLKNIQYF
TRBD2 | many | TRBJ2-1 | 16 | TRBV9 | TGTGCCAGCAGCGTAGATTTTAGCGGGACATACAATGAGCAGTTCTTC | CASSVDFSGTYNEQFF
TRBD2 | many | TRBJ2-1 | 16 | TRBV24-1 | TGTGCCACCAGTACGACTAGCTACGACTCCTACAATGAGCAGTTCTTC | CATSTTSYDSYNEQFF
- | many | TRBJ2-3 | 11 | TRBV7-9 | TGTGCCAGCAAGCCTACAGATACGCAGTATTTT | CASKPTDTQYF
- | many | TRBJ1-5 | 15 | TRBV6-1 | TGTGCCAGCAGTGAAGCGGGGCAGTATAATCAGCCCCAGCATTTT | CASSEAGQYNQPQHF
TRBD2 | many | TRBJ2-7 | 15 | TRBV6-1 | TGTGCCAGCAGCGATCTACTAGCGGGAATTGACGAGCAGTACTTC | CASSDLLAGIDEQYF
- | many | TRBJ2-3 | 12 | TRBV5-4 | TGTGCCAGCAGCTTGATGTCAGATACGCAGTATTTT | CASSLMSDTQYF
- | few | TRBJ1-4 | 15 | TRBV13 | TGTGCCAGCAGCGTCACCGGGACCCTTAATGAAAAACTGTTTTTT | CASSVTGTLNEKLFF
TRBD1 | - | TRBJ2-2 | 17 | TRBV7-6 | TGTGCCAGCAGCCAAGAGACAGGGGGCCCGATCACCGGGGAGCTGTTTTTT | CASSQETGGPITGELFF
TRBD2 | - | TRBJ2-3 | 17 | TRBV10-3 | TGTGCCATCAGTGTATCTCTCTTAGCGGGAGTGGCAGATACGCAGTATTTT | CAISVSLLAGVADTQYF
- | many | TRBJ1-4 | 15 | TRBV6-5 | TGTGCCAGCAGTTACTCTGCAGGGAAAGGGGAAAAACTGTTTTTT | CASSYSAGKGEKLFF
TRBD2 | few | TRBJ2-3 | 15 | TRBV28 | TGTGCCAGCAGTTTATCGTTTGCGGGGGGGGATACGCAGTATTTT | CASSLSFAGGDTQYF
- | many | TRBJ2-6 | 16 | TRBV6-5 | TGTGCCAGCCAGATGACAGTGAGCTCTGGGGCCAACGTCCTGACTTTC | CASQMTVSSGANVLTF
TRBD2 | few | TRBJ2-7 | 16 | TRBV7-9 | TGTGCCAGCAGCCCCTCGGCGGAACTAGCGACTTACGAGCAGTACTTC | CASSPSAELATYEQYF
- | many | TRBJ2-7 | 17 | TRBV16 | TGTGCCAGCAGCCCCACGCCCGGGACCGAGAGCTCCTACGAGCAGTACTTC | CASSPTPGTESSYEQYF
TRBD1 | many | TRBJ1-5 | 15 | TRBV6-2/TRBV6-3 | TGTGCCAGCAGTACCTCCGGGACAGGGTATCAGCCCCAGCATTTT | CASSTSGTGYQPQHF
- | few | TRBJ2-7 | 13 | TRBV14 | TGTGCCAGCAGCCAGTTGGGCGGTTGGGAGCAGTACTTC | CASSQLGGWEQYF
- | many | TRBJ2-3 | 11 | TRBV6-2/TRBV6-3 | TGTGCCAGCAGTTACTGGGATACGCAGTATTTT | CASSYWDTQYF
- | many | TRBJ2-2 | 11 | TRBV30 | TGTGCCTGGGAGTCCGCCGGGGAGCTGTTTTTT | CAWESAGELFF
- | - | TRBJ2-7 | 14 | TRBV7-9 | TGTGCCAGCAGCGCGACACAGAACAACTACGAGCAGTACTTC | CASSATQNNYEQYF
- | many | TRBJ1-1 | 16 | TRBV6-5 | TGTGCCAGCAGTTACTCGATCCCCATTCCGAACACTGAAGCTTTCTTT | CASSYSIPIPNTEAFF
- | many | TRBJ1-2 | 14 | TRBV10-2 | TGCGCCAGCATGGGGCAGGCGGCTAACTATGGCTACACCTTC | CASMGQAANYGYTF
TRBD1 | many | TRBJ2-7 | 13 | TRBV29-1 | TGCAGCGTTGAAGGGACAGGGGGACCAGGGCAGTACTTC | CSVEGTGGPGQYF
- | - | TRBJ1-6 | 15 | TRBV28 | TGTGCCAGCATCGGAGGGTTATATTTTAATTCACCCCTCCACTTT | CASIGGLYFNSPLHF
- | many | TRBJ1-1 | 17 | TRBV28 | TGTGCCAGCAGTTTATGGTACGGTAGGGGAGGTGGAACTGAAGCTTTCTTT | CASSLWYGRGGGTEAFF
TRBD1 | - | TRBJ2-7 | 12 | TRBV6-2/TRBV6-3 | TGTGCCAGCAGTCACAGGGGCCACGGGCAGTACTTC | CASSHRGHGQYF
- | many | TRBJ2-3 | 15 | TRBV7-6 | TGTGCCAGCAGCTTAGTGGGGGGTCCCACAGATACGCAGTATTTT | CASSLVGGPTDTQYF
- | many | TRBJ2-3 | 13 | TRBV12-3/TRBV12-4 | TGTGCCAGCAGCTCCGGTTTCGCAGATACGCAGTATTTT | CASSSGFADTQYF
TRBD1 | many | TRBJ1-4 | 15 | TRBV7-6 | TGTGCCAGCAGCCCCCGACAGGGCTTGGATGAAAAACTGTTTTTT | CASSPRQGLDEKLFF
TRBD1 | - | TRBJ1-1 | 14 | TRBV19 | TGTGCCAGTAGTATTGGGACAGCTTATCCTGAAGCTTTCTTT | CASSIGTAYPEAFF
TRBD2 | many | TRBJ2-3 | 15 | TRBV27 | TGTGCCAGCAGTTCAGCGGGGACCTTTTTATATACGCAGTATTTT | CASSSAGTFLYTQYF
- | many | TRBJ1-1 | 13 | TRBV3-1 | TGTGCCAGCAGCCAAGTTACCAGGCCTGAAGCTTTCTTT | CASSQVTRPEAFF
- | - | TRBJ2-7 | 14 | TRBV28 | TGTGCCAGCAGTTTAATAGGTCTCTCCTACGAGCAGTACTTC | CASSLIGLSYEQYF
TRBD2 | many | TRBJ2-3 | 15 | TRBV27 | TGTGCCAGCCTACTAGCGCCAGGGCTGGTTGATACGCAGTATTTT | CASLLAPGLVDTQYF
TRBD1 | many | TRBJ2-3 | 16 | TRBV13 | TGTGCCAGCAGCCTCGACAGGGGGCGGCGCACAGATACGCAGTATTTT | CASSLDRGRRTDTQYF
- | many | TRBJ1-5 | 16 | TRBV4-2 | TGTGCCAGCAGCCAAGAAGGAGGTATTAGCAATCAGCCCCAGCATTTT | CASSQEGGISNQPQHF
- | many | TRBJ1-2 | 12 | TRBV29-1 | TGCAGCGTTGAACGCGATGAGCCCGGCTACACCTTC | CSVERDEPGYTF
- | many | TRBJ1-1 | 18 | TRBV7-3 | TGTGCCAGCAGCCCAGACTCTTTCGTGGGTCGCTCAGATGCTGAAGCTTTCTTT | CASSPDSFVGRSDAEAFF
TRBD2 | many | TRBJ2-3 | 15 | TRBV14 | TGTGCCAGCAGCCAAGTAGCGGGAAGCACAGATACGCAGTATTTT | CASSQVAGSTDTQYF
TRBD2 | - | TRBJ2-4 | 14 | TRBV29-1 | TGCAGCGTTGGACTAGCGGGAGGCGGGGACATTCAGTACTTC | CSVGLAGGGDIQYF
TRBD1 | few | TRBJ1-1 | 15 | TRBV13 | TGTGCCAGCAGCTTAGAATCCGGGACAGGGAGTGGGACTTTCTTT | CASSLESGTGSGTFF
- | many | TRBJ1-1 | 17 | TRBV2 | TGTGCCAGCAGCGCCGGTACCCAGCGGATGATGAACACTGAAGCTTTCTTT | CASSAGTQRMMNTEAFF
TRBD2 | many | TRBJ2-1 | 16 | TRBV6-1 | TGTGCCAGCAACCCGACCACGCGGGGGGGCCACAATGAGCAGTTCTTC | CASNPTTRGGHNEQFF
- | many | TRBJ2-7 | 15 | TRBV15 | TGTGCCACCAGCAGAGATCGTGGGCCCCTGAAAGAGCAGTACTTC | CATSRDRGPLKEQYF
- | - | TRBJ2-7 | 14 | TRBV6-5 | TGTGCCAGCAGTCCAACAGACTACTCCTACGAGCAGTACTTC | CASSPTDYSYEQYF
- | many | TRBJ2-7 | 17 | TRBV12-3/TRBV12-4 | TGTGCCAGCAGTTTAGCACCGGGGGGCAGGGGTATCTACGAGCAGTACTTC | CASSLAPGGRGIYEQYF
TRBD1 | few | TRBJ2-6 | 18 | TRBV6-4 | TGTGCCAGCAGTGAGCGGGGGACAGGGGTTACTGGGGCCAACGTCCTGACTTTC | CASSERGTGVTGANVLTF
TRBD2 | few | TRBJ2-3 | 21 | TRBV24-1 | TGTGCCACCAGTGGCCCTGACCCCGGACTAGCGGGAGGACCTAGCACAGATACGCAGTATTTT | CATSGPDPGLAGGPSTDTQYF
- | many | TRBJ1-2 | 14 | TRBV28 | TGTGCCAGCAGTTTAAGCCCTACTAACTATGGCTACACCTTC | CASSLSPTNYGYTF
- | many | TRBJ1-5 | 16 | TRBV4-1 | TGCGCCAGCAGCCAAGAGGACAGCTATAGCAATCAGCCCCAGCATTTT | CASSQEDSYSNQPQHF
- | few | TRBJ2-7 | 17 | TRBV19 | TGTGCCAGTAGTATTTCCCGAGGAGCCACGAGTCCCTACGAGCAGTACTTC | CASSISRGATSPYEQYF
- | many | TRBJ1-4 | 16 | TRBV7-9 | TGTGCCAGCAGCTTAGATCCTAGAGTACCTAATGAAAAACTGTTTTTT | CASSLDPRVPNEKLFF
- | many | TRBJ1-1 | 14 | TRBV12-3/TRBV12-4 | TGTGCCAGCAGTTCGGGACTCCCGAACACTGAAGCTTTCTTT | CASSSGLPNTEAFF